This T cell receptor (beta chain) was documented in a study of shared clonotypes between healthy human individuals. Findings and caveats of the study: It was anticipated that sequencing depth would influence how many clonotypes donors shared.

To note about this clone: Its specificity is unknown.

The study drew all its donors from Caucasian adults living in Nashville, Tennessee. This CDR3 contains 16 residues. Germline V gene lookup returns CDR1 MNHEY and CDR2 SMNVEV (reference sequence). With 5 bases removed from V and 6 bases from J, the gap between germline ends came to 21 bases. Clones were sequenced by immunoSEQ multiplex PCR, and TCRdb holds only the in-frame ones, with some missing. Of around 450,000 clones in the sample, about 76% are singletons; the top ten hold under 15%. The clonotype was recovered from a woman aged 40 to 49 in good health. Some clones in this sample may be carry-over from other donors' samples. The sequenced sample was PBMCs. The J gene is TRBJ2-3, the V gene TRBV27, with D possibly being TRBD2 (5 bases). The CDR3 nucleotides read TGTGCCAGCAGTGTTATCCCAAACGGCGGGCGGGATACGCAGTATTTT. This encodes CASSVIPNGGRDTQYF.